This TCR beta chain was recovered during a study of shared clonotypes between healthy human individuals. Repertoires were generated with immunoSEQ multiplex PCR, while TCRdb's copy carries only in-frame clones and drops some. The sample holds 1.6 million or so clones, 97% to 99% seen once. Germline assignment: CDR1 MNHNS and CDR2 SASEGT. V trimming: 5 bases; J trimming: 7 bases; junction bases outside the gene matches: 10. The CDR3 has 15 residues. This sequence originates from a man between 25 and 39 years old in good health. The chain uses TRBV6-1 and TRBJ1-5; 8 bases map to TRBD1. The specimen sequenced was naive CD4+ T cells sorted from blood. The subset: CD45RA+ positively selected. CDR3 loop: CASSSHQGAQQPQHF. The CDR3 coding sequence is TGTGCCAGCAGTTCTCACCAGGGGGCCCAACAGCCCCAGCATTTT.